This entry features one TCR beta chain sequence. Its antigen is undetermined. These data come from a study of radiation and T cells in renal cell carcinoma. Regarding the study as a whole: In blood, top tumor clones expanded by 2 weeks, shrinking by 4. Baseline intratumoral clonotype presence is unknown without pretreatment biopsies.

Germline assignment: CDR1 LNHDA and CDR2 SQIVND (reference sequence). This CDR3 spans 15 amino acids. After removal of 4 bases from V and 0 bases from J, the junction contained 0 bases not matched to a gene. Profiled with immunoSEQ multiplex PCR; TCRdb holds only in-frame clones, not every one. The sample has some 100,000 clones; roughly 84% are singletons. Time point specified: blood 4 weeks post-SBRT, at nephrectomy. Treatment reported: 15 Gy SBRT to primary tumor, nephrectomy 4 weeks later. Nephrectomy followed 15 Gy stereotactic body radiation by 4 weeks. Clear cell pathology was present in this patient's renal cell carcinoma.

V usage is TRBV19 and J usage is TRBJ2-3; TRBD2 matches at 11 bases. The clonotype was recovered from a man between 60 and 75 years old with renal cell carcinoma. Sequencing used blood, obtained from a patient whose treatment included radiotherapy and nephrectomy. CDR3 coding DNA: TGTGCCAGTAGTACTAGCGGGAGGAGCACAGATACGCAGTATTTT. It is translated as CASSTSGRSTDTQYF.